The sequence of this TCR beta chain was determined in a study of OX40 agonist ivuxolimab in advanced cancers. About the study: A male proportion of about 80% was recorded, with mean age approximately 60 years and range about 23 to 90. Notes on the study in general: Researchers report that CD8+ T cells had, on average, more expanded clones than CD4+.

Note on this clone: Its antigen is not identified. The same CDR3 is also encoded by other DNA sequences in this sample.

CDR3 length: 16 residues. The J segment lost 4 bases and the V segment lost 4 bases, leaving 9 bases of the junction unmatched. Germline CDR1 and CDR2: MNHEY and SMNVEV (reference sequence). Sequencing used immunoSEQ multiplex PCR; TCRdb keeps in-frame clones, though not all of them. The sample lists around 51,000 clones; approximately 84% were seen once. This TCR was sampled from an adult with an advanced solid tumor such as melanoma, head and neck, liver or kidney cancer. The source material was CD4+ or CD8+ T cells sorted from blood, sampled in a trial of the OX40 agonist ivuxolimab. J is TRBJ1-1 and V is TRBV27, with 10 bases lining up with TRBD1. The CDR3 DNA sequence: TGTGCCAGCAGTTCCCCCGGGACAGGGGTGGGCACTGAAGCTTTCTTT. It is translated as CASSSPGTGVGTEAFF.